Detailed here is one T cell receptor (beta chain). In the original workflow: Estimation of nucleated cell counts was performed using reference gene primer amplification. This table comes from immunoSEQ multiplex PCR, and its TCRdb copy is limited to in-frame clones, with some not included. V, J and clone size reflect that table, while D and trimming were determined from the DNA. The data show some 150,000 clones, with 76% seen just once and about 4% held by the top ten. This sample is drawn from a study of blood T cell repertoires in COVID-19. Whole-study context: Specimens from acute and convalescent COVID-19 originated in the United States, Italy and Spain. The analysed material was cDNA or gDNA that came from T cells, B-cell-depleted T cells, or PBMCs.

The germline V gene encodes CDR1 LGHNA and CDR2 YNFKEQ. This CDR3 contains 16 residues. Trimming cost V 0 bases and J 7 bases, with 13 bases left between them. The V gene is TRBV4-2, the J gene TRBJ1-6, with no clear D. This TCR was recovered from a man aged 60-69 years with acute or convalescent COVID-19. Specimen: peripheral blood. The CDR3 region is CASSQEVAGLNSPLHF. CDR3 nucleotide sequence: TGTGCCAGCAGCCAAGAGGTAGCGGGCTTGAATTCACCCCTCCACTTT.